These 25 T cell receptor beta chains came from one sample sequenced in a study of blood T cell repertoires in COVID-19. Assay used: immunoSEQ multiplex PCR; TCRdb lists only in-frame clones, some missing. The table has around 100,000 clones, over 75% seen once; the top ten hold more than 10%. The material sequenced was peripheral blood. The receptor source for this set is a human donor in a cohort sampled during active COVID-19.

This chain connects TRBV18 to TRBJ1-1; 7 bases are a match to TRBD1. After removal of 3 bases from V and 4 bases from J, the junction contained 5 bases not matched to a gene. Germline CDR1 KGHSH, CDR2 LQKENI. The CDR3 sequence is 14 residues long. CDR3 DNA: TGTGCCAGCTCACCGCCGACAGGGATCACTGAAGCTTTCTTT. Translating it yields CASSPPTGITEAFF. The full variable domain, in which reference TRBV18 and TRBJ1-1 provide the parts outside the CDR3, is NAGVMQNPRHLVRRRGQEARLRCSPMKGHSHVYWYRQLPEEGLKFMVYLQKENIIDESGMPKERFSAEFPKEGPSILRIQQVVRGDSAAYFCASSPPTGITEAFFGQGTRLTVV.

V is TRBV6-5 and J is TRBJ1-4, with unresolved D. The germline gives CDR1 MNHEY, CDR2 SVGAGI. The V end lost 2 bases, the J end lost 5 bases, and 6 bases lay between the germline ends. The CDR3 runs 13 residues. The chain's CDR3 is CASSYQHNEKLFF. The CDR3 DNA follows: TGTGCCAGCAGTTACCAACACAATGAAAAACTGTTTTTT.

This clone has a handful of counts. This chain links TRBV9 with TRBJ1-1; D possibly corresponds to TRBD1 (6 bases). V shed 2 bases and J shed 6 bases, with 14 bases lying between them. From germline, CDR1 is SGDLS and CDR2 YYNGEE. The CDR3 spans 14 residues. CDR3 region: CASSVEQGGAEAFF. CDR3 sequence (DNA): TGTGCCAGCAGCGTCGAACAGGGCGGCGCTGAAGCTTTCTTT.

V usage is TRBV19 and J usage is TRBJ1-1, with D unresolved. V gave up 3 bases and J gave up 1 base, with 9 bases separating them. The CDR3 is 14 residues long. Germline V gene lookup returns CDR1 LNHDA and CDR2 SQIVND (reference sequence). The CDR3 sequence: CASSMDFSNTEAFF. DNA of the CDR3: TGTGCCAGTAGTATGGACTTCTCGAACACTGAAGCTTTCTTT.

The rearrangement joins TRBV21-1 to TRBJ2-2; the table gives TRBD1 as D, unverified against the DNA. TRBV21-1 is classified as a pseudogene. The CDR3 has 15 residues. This CDR3 is CASLRPRENTGELFF. In DNA, the CDR3 is TGTGCCAGTTTACGCCCCAGGGAAAACACCGGGGAGCTGTTTTTT.

V is TRBV12-3 or TRBV12-4 and J is TRBJ1-2; D is possibly TRBD1 (6 bases). The CDR3 length is 13 residues. V was shortened by 7 bases and J by 10 bases, with 19 bases between the two germline ends. The CDR3 sequence: CASTDGTTPDYTF. The CDR3 coding sequence is TGTGCCAGCACCGACGGGACAACCCCCGACTACACCTTC.

The chain has TRBV6-6 and TRBJ2-7; 10 bases fit TRBD1. V was pared by 6 bases and J by 7 bases, with 9 bases of the junction left unmatched. This CDR3 contains 14 residues. Looked up from germline, CDR1 is MNHNY and CDR2 is SVGAGI (reference sequence). The CDR3 nucleotides are TGTGCCAGCAGGATAAGACAGGGGGCGGAAGAGCAGTACTTC. Amino acids: CASRIRQGAEEQYF.

V usage is TRBV2 and J usage is TRBJ1-5; D is possibly TRBD1 (6 bases). Germline V gene lookup returns CDR1 SNHLY and CDR2 FYNNEI. CDR3 length: 15 amino acids. Trimming shortened V by 6 bases and J by 1 base, and 13 bases separated the two germline ends. The CDR3 loop reads CASRATGQSNQPQHF. The CDR3, as DNA: TGTGCCAGCAGGGCCACAGGGCAGAGCAATCAGCCCCAGCATTTT.

The chain couples TRBV7-9 to TRBJ2-3; D possibly corresponds to TRBD2 (6 bases). In germline, CDR1 is SEHNR, CDR2 FQNEAQ (reference sequence). The V gene lost 10 bases and the J gene lost 2 bases, with 16 bases spanning the gap. This CDR3 has 14 residues. The CDR3 loop reads CATSGRGSTDTQYF. DNA for the CDR3: TGTGCCACTTCGGGGCGGGGATCCACAGATACGCAGTATTTT.

This chain uses TRBV21-1 with TRBJ1-5; TRBD1 is taken as the D call from the table, unchecked against the DNA. TRBV21-1 is listed as a pseudogene. CDR3 size: 16 residues. CDR3 DNA: TGTGCCAGCGGGCGACAGGGGGTCTATAGCAATCAGCCCCAGCATTTT. This translates into CASGRQGVYSNQPQHF.

As for this clone: Lacking the conserved final phenylalanine or tryptophan, this CDR3 likely reflects a read error. No DNA is shown, since the ends of the CDR3 on it are uncertain; the CDR3 is the one TCRdb lists. The chain employs TRBV19 and TRBJ1-2; the table's TRBD1 call for D was not verified on the DNA. Germline CDR1 reads LNHDA; CDR2 reads SQIVND (reference sequence). With termini counted, the CDR3 has 12 amino acids. This chain's CDR3 is CASSLRTGGLSL.

This chain connects TRBV3-1 (or the pseudogene TRBV3-2) to TRBJ1-1; the D is unclear. This CDR3 spans 16 amino acids. V lost 0 bases and J lost 0, with 11 bases in between. Germline loops: CDR1 LGHDT, CDR2 YNNKEL (reference sequence). For the CDR3, the DNA is TGTGCCAGCAGCCAAGAATTGGGCAGGATGAACACTGAAGCTTTCTTT. It specifies CASSQELGRMNTEAFF.

The chain has TRBV12-3 or TRBV12-4 and TRBJ1-2, with 7 bases matching TRBD1. After removal of 1 base from V and 8 bases from J, the junction contained 4 bases not matched to a gene. CDR3 length: 13 residues. CDR3: CASSLGQGPGYTF. In nucleotides, the CDR3 is TGTGCCAGCAGTTTAGGACAGGGCCCCGGCTACACCTTC.

The chain couples TRBV4-3 to TRBJ1-2; D gene uncertain. The germline V and J ends were trimmed by 0 bases and 0 bases, with 8 bases remaining between them. The V gene's germline CDR1 is LGHNA and CDR2 YSLEER. The CDR3 has 15 residues. The DNA for the CDR3 is TGCGCCAGCAGCCAAGATTTGCGGGCTAACTATGGCTACACCTTC. This encodes CASSQDLRANYGYTF.

The chain has TRBV10-3 and TRBJ2-5; 11 nucleotides line up with TRBD1. CDR1 and CDR2 (germline): ENHRY, SYGVKD. This CDR3 contains 17 residues. Trimming took 0 bases from V and 4 from J; bases not matched to a gene: 7. The CDR3 is CAISESVPGQGVETQYF. Written as DNA, the CDR3 is TGTGCCATCAGTGAGTCGGTTCCGGGACAGGGGGTAGAGACCCAGTACTTC.

The rearrangement links TRBV5-6 to TRBJ2-7; 7 nucleotides agree with TRBD1. Germline V gives CDR1 SGHDT, CDR2 YYEEEE. J lost 2 bases, V lost 0 bases, and 8 bases had no gene match. The CDR3 contains 16 residues. The CDR3 bases are TGTGCCAGCAGCTTGGGAGGGACAGCCTTAACCTACGAGCAGTACTTC. This encodes CASSLGGTALTYEQYF. Supplemented by reference TRBV5-6 and TRBJ2-7, the full variable domain reads DAGVTQSPTHLIKTRGQQVTLRCSPKSGHDTVSWYQQALGQGPQFIFQYYEEEERQRGNFPDRFSGHQFPNYSSELNVNALLLGDSALYLCASSLGGTALTYEQYFGPGTRLTVT.

A single count supports this clone. V gene TRBV7-8 combines with J gene TRBJ2-7; 11 positions agree with TRBD1. Germline CDR1 reads SGHVS; CDR2 reads FQNEAQ. With 6 bases clipped from V and 3 bases from J, the junction kept 7 bases outside the gene matches. The CDR3 loop spans 15 amino acids. The CDR3 bases are TGTGCCAGCAGACAGTCCGGGACAGGGGGCTACGAGCAGTACTTC. It codes for CASRQSGTGGYEQYF.

This clone was seen once. This chain links TRBV6-5 with TRBJ2-5; 7 bases agree with TRBD2. The CDR3 runs to 16 residues. The junction had 8 bases not matched to a gene; V was cut back by 2 bases and J by 2 bases. CDR1 and CDR2 (germline): MNHEY, SVGAGI. The CDR3 DNA sequence: TGTGCCAGCAGTTACGGCCCGACTAGCTTTCAAGAGACCCAGTACTTC. The encoded protein is CASSYGPTSFQETQYF.

This chain uses TRBV19 with TRBJ1-5; D is undetermined. Germline CDR1 LNHDA, CDR2 SQIVND (reference sequence). The CDR3 runs to 14 residues. Trimming took 4 bases from V and 4 from J, leaving 11 bases between them. The CDR3 nucleotides read TGTGCCAGTAGTACGAGTATGAAAAATCAGCCCCAGCATTTT. Its protein product is CASSTSMKNQPQHF.

This chain uses TRBV7-8 with TRBJ2-3; 14 nucleotides align to TRBD2. The V gene end was trimmed by 5 bases and the J gene end by 2 bases; junction bases not matched to a gene: 6. CDR1 and CDR2 from the germline V gene are SGHVS and FQNEAQ. This CDR3 comprises 17 residues. CDR3 DNA: TGTGCCAGCAGCCTACCGGGACTAGCGGGGGCCACAGATACGCAGTATTTT. Translated, it gives CASSLPGLAGATDTQYF.

The V call is TRBV10-3, the J call TRBJ1-4, with a tentative D call TRBD1 (6 bases). CDR3 length equals 11 residues. V was pared by 3 bases and J by 10 bases, with 6 bases between. CDR1 ENHRY and CDR2 SYGVKD come from the germline V gene. CDR3 in amino acids: CAISEGGKLFF. The DNA for the CDR3 is TGTGCCATCAGTGAAGGGGGAAAACTGTTTTTT.

This rearrangement joins TRBV1 to TRBJ2-3; the D call in the table, TRBD2, was not verified against the DNA. TRBV1 is recorded as a pseudogene. The CDR3 covers 17 residues. CDR3 coding DNA: TGCACCAGCAGCCAAGAAGGTAGCGGGGGGGACAGGGATACGCAGTATTTT. Translation gives CTSSQEGSGGDRDTQYF.

The rearrangement uses TRBV25-1 and TRBJ2-3; D unclear. The V gene lost 2 bases and the J gene lost 2 bases, with 8 bases spanning the gap. Germline loops: CDR1 MGHDK, CDR2 SYGVNS. CDR3 length equals 14 residues. The CDR3 region is CASSERLFTDTQYF. CDR3 nucleotide sequence: TGTGCCAGCAGTGAAAGACTGTTCACAGATACGCAGTATTTT. The complete variable domain, with remaining parts taken from reference TRBV25-1 and TRBJ2-3, reads EADIYQTPRYLVIGTGKKITLECSQTMGHDKMYWYQQDPGMELHLIHYSYGVNSTEKGDLSSESTVSRIRTEHFPLTLESARPSHTSQYLCASSERLFTDTQYFGPGTRLTVL.

The chain joins TRBV6-5 to TRBJ2-1; 12 nucleotides line up with TRBD2. V lost 3 bases, J lost 6 bases, and 6 bases stayed unmatched. The CDR3 loop spans 16 amino acids. Germline V gives CDR1 MNHEY, CDR2 SVGAGI. For the CDR3, the DNA is TGTGCCAGCAGTTATAACCCGGGACTAGCGGGCAATGAGCAGTTCTTC. Protein sequence: CASSYNPGLAGNEQFF.

J is TRBJ2-7 and V is TRBV3-1 (or the pseudogene TRBV3-2); 8 nucleotides agree with TRBD1. Germline V gene sequence: CDR1 LGHDT, CDR2 YNNKEL (reference sequence). The V and J ends lost 1 base and 1 base, in that order; junction bases with no gene match: 3. This CDR3 region has 15 residues. CDR3: CASSQAYRGSYEQYF. CDR3 coding DNA: TGTGCCAGCAGCCAAGCCTACAGGGGGTCCTACGAGCAGTACTTC.